The entry below gives a single TCR beta chain sequence along with its context. Researchers sorted participants into cohorts using their self-reported clinical history. Germline CDR1 and CDR2: MNHNS and SASEGT. J gave up 5 bases and V 2 bases, and 10 bases lay outside the gene matches. This CDR3 has 17 amino acids. This record belongs to a study of blood T cell repertoires in COVID-19. Looking at the study overall: Spain, Italy and the United States supplied samples that represented acute and convalescent COVID-19. PBMCs, B-cell-depleted T cells, or T cells were the source of the cDNA or gDNA that made up the material.

Original data processing: Quantification of nucleated cells was approximated via reference gene primer amplification. This table comes from immunoSEQ multiplex PCR, and its TCRdb copy is limited to in-frame clones, with some not included. The V and J calls and clone size were taken over from that table, and D and trimming were inferred from the DNA. The table has 320,000 or so clones, less than 90% seen once; the top ten hold roughly 1%. V is TRBV6-1 and J is TRBJ2-5; 11 nucleotides line up with TRBD2. The source material was PBMCs or T cells enriched from blood (not recorded which). The sequence came from a woman aged 30 to 39 who had recovered from COVID-19. The CDR3 loop is CASSELLAGGYRETQYF. The CDR3 DNA reads as TGTGCCAGCAGTGAACTCCTAGCGGGGGGATACCGGGAGACCCAGTACTTC.